These 7 T cell receptor beta chains originate from one sample sequenced in a study of blood T cell repertoires in COVID-19. Some clones are missing from TCRdb's copy, which holds only in-frame ones; the method was immunoSEQ multiplex PCR. The sample holds fewer than 200,000 clones, approximately 80% seen once. The sequenced sample consisted of peripheral blood. The receptors come from a woman older than 75 with COVID-19, enrolled during active disease.

V gene TRBV6-5 combines with J gene TRBJ1-1, with unresolved D. Per germline, CDR1 MNHEY and CDR2 SVGAGI. V dropped 6 bases and J dropped 5 bases, with 10 bases sitting between them. The CDR3 is 12 residues long. The CDR3 reads CASSRPRTEAFF. The CDR3 DNA reads TGTGCCAGCAGCCGCCCGAGGACTGAAGCTTTCTTT.

The V call is TRBV19, the J call TRBJ2-1; 9 nucleotides agree with TRBD2. Losses at the gene ends were 5 bases for V and 0 bases for J; bases not matched to a gene: 8. Per germline, CDR1 LNHDA and CDR2 SQIVND (reference sequence). This CDR3 has 17 amino acids. CDR3 nucleotide sequence: TGTGCCAGTAGTTTAACTAGCGGGCCTATCTCCTACAATGAGCAGTTCTTC. It encodes CASSLTSGPISYNEQFF.

DNA of the CDR3: TGCAGTGCTAGTGCTAGCGGGAAGGGGCGAGGCACCGGGGAGCTGTTTTTT. This gives the protein CSASASGKGRGTGELFF. The gene calls are TRBV20-1 and TRBJ2-2, with 9 bases matching TRBD2. The CDR3 length is 17 residues. In germline, CDR1 is DFQATT, CDR2 SNEGSKA (reference sequence). The V and J ends lost 3 bases and 4 bases, in that order; junction bases with no gene match: 12.

The sample holds a few counts of this clone. The V gene is TRBV19, the J gene TRBJ2-1; TRBD2 aligns across 9 bases. There are 16 residues in the CDR3. V dropped 5 bases and J dropped 3; count of bases not matched to a gene: 8. Germline CDR1 is LNHDA and CDR2 is SQIVND (reference sequence). CDR3 sequence reads: CASSPGSSGNYNEQFF. The CDR3 DNA sequence: TGTGCCAGTAGTCCCGGTTCTAGCGGGAACTACAATGAGCAGTTCTTC. The complete variable domain, with remaining parts taken from reference TRBV19 and TRBJ2-1, reads DGGITQSPKYLFRKEGQNVTLSCEQNLNHDAMYWYRQDPGQGLRLIYYSQIVNDFQKGDIAEGYSVSREKKESFPLTVTSAQKNPTAFYLCASSPGSSGNYNEQFFGPGTRLTVL.

This clone was found once. This rearrangement joins TRBV5-4 to TRBJ1-2; unclear D gene. V lost 3 bases and J 7 bases, leaving 7 bases between the germline ends. In germline, CDR1 is SGHNT, CDR2 YYREEE (reference sequence). The CDR3 sequence is 11 residues long. The DNA of the CDR3 is TGTGCCAGCAGCTATAAGAGTGGCTACACCTTC. As protein: CASSYKSGYTF.

The V call is TRBV18, the J call TRBJ2-7; 11 bases match TRBD1. Germline CDR1 and CDR2: KGHSH and LQKENI. V was pared by 5 bases and J by 4 bases, with 4 bases of the junction left unmatched. CDR3 length: 14 amino acids. The chain's CDR3 is CASSEGTGGYEQYF. CDR3 sequence (DNA): TGTGCCAGCTCAGAGGGGACAGGGGGGTACGAGCAGTACTTC.

V gene TRBV7-2 combines with J gene TRBJ2-1, with D possibly matching TRBD2 (6 bases). Germline V gives CDR1 SGHTA, CDR2 FQGNSA. The V end lost 1 base, the J end lost 6 bases, and 13 bases lay between the germline ends. The CDR3 length is 15 residues. The CDR3 loop is CASSLGGGTFNEQFF. CDR3 coding DNA: TGTGCCAGCAGCTTAGGTGGGGGGACTTTCAATGAGCAGTTCTTC.